This T cell receptor (beta chain) stems from a study of blood T cell repertoires in COVID-19 (dated by TCRdb to 2020 to 2022). Looking at the study overall: Collaborator samples came from the United States, Italy and Spain and covered acute and convalescent phases of COVID-19. The prospective study material was composed of cDNA or gDNA derived from T cells, B-cell-depleted T cells, or PBMCs. The dataset comprised deeply sampled blood TCRbeta repertoires from subjects exposed to, actively infected with, or recovered from COVID-19. The repertoires were made available in a free public database intended to serve as a resource for research on the immune response to SARS-CoV-2. Samples were obtained from the ongoing ImmuneRACE study (first 160 participants) and from over 1,000 subjects provided by 6 global collaborators. Sample metadata almost always included a de-identified subject ID, COVID-19 status, age in years and sex. HLA class I and class II types, where available, came from metadata supplied by the sample provider rather than from assay-based typing.

What the study reported, not specific to this receptor: How much clinical and demographic metadata was included differed by source and by participant, and the metadata was provided uncurated.

TCRbeta CDR3 regions were amplified from genomic DNA using the immunoSEQ Assay, a bias-controlled multiplex PCR. As for how the authors treated the data: The number of nucleated cells in each sample was estimated from the amplification of reference gene primers within the assay. Sequence reads were collapsed and filtered to measure the absolute abundance of every unique TCRbeta CDR3 rearrangement. For each sample, productive Simpson clonality was calculated as the square root of Simpson's diversity index across productive rearrangements. Imported from immuneACCESS, the table was reduced by TCRdb to in-frame sequences with V and J called. These copies leave out some clones; in studies compared against another copy, an unresolved V gene accounts for under half, and the cause of the remainder is not known. V, J and clone size were drawn from that table, and D and trimming were deduced from the DNA. This sample gives more than 400,000 clones in total; approximately 85% of them show up just once. The biggest ten clones account for more than 3% of the sample.

A remark on this clone: The specificity of this receptor is unknown. Per-base quality was not reported, and no clone a single base away is much larger than it.

CDR1 and CDR2, per the germline V gene, are MGHDK and SYGVNS. The CDR3 goes from the cysteine to the phenylalanine over 16 residues. Only the CDR3 region is kept as DNA, spanning 48 bases read in frame from base 1. Trimmed from V: 5 bases; trimmed from J: 1 base; junction bases lacking a gene match: 7. Each collaborating institution followed its own protocols to collect whole blood in K2EDTA tubes. For TCRbeta analysis, collaborator samples were shipped as frozen whole blood, as isolated PBMCs, or as DNA extracted from either sample type. The sequencing sample was made of peripheral blood. This chain is built from TRBV25-1 and TRBJ2-2; TRBD2 fits 7 bases in the junction. The clonotype originates from a human donor in a cohort sampled during active COVID-19. Here the CDR3 is given as CASSKKGLLNTGELFF. The DNA sequence follows: TGTGCCAGCAGTAAAAAGGGACTACTGAACACCGGGGAGCTGTTTTTT.